This T cell receptor (beta chain) came from a study of CD8 T cells in ankylosing spondylitis. TCRdb passed the 5' RACE reads through MiXCR, listing each CDR3 protein once. The data contain under 250,000 distinct CDR3 sequences, around a tenth of them seen just once; the ten biggest clones take up around 6.5%. CDR1 is DFQATT and CDR2 is SNEGSKA in the germline V gene (reference sequence). This CDR3 region has 13 residues. Unmatched junction bases numbered 4, after V lost 2 bases and J lost 4 bases. This clonotype was observed many times. The sequence was obtained from a male donor with ankylosing spondylitis or in good health (not recorded which). The sample comprised blood, either unsorted or a sorted T cell fraction (not recorded which). The chain has TRBV20-1 and TRBJ2-7; 8 nucleotides agree with TRBD1. This CDR3 is CSARTDRVYEQYF. The CDR3 nucleotides read TGCAGTGCTAGAACGGACAGGGTATACGAGCAGTACTTC.